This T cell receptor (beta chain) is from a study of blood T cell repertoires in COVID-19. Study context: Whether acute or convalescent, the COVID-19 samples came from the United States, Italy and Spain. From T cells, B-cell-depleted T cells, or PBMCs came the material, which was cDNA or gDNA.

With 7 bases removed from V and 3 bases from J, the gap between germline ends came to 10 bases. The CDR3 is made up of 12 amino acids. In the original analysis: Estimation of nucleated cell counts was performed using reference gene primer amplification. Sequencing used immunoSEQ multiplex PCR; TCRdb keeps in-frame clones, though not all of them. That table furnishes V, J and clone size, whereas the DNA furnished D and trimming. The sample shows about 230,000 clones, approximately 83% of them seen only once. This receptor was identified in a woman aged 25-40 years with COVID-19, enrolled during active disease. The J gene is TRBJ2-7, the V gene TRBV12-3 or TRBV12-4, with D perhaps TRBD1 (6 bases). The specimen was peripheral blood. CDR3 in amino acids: CASTTGSYEQYF. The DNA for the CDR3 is TGTGCCAGCACGACAGGCAGCTACGAGCAGTACTTC.